This T cell receptor (beta chain) comes out of a study of blood T cell repertoires in COVID-19. The method was immunoSEQ multiplex PCR; TCRdb's version includes in-frame clones alone and lacks a portion of them. The table has under 350,000 clones, approximately 83% seen once. Deletions cut 0 bases from V and 10 bases from J, with 7 bases between. Germline V CDR1 and CDR2: MGHRA, YSYEKL. The CDR3 totals 12 residues. Sample: PBMCs or T cells enriched from blood (not recorded which). The chain couples TRBV4-1 to TRBJ2-1; the D is unclear. The sequence was obtained from a woman between 40 and 55 years old with acute COVID-19. As DNA, the CDR3 is TGCGCCAGCAGCCAAGATCTAGGAGAGCAGTTCTTC. It specifies CASSQDLGEQFF.